This T cell receptor beta chain was obtained from a study of blood T cells in healthy people across ages (dated by TCRdb to 2013 to 2016). For the study in its entirety: Template switching captured roughly one uniquely barcoded TCR beta cDNA molecule per two T cells in model experiments. The study measured age-related changes in TCR beta repertoire diversity using deep sequencing normalized with unique cDNA molecular identifiers. Donors were grouped into four age groups: young (average roughly 16 years), middle-aged (about 40), aged (over 55) and long-lived (about 90). Donors of different ages were randomly distributed across sequencing lanes to avoid experimental bias. Two additional independent replicas of 1 million unique cDNA reads from the same blood draw were analyzed for two donors (one aged 18 to 30 and one aged 80 or older).

Turning to this clonotype: Its antigen specificity is not known. No base quality values were provided; no much bigger clone lies one nucleotide off.

The roughly 39 donors, aged about 6 to 100 years, were systemically healthy Caucasian individuals from Russia. Approximately 9 milliliters of peripheral blood were collected from each donor into EDTA-treated Vacutainer tubes. PBMCs were isolated by Ficoll-Paque density-gradient centrifugation, with at least 6.5 million obtained per sample. Total RNA, at least 6 micrograms per sample, was extracted from PBMCs with Trizol reagent. Naive CD45RAhigh/CD27high T cell percentages were measured by flow cytometry on a PBMC aliquot from every donor. The library was obtained by 5' RACE. The reads were generated on an Illumina HiSeq 2500. A second PCR of about 6 to 12 cycles was run with a J-beta primer mix and a sample-barcoded 5' primer. A template-switch 5' adaptor carrying 12 random nucleotides introduced a unique molecular identifier onto each TCR beta cDNA molecule. At least 2.5 million CDR3-containing paired-end reads were obtained from each sample. The Mint cDNA synthesis kit, primed by a TRBC-specific oligonucleotide, was used to synthesize first-strand cDNA from all RNA. Following uracil-DNA glycosylase treatment, a first 18-cycle PCR with universal primers M1SS and BC2_uni_R was performed on all cDNA. Regarding the original processing steps: For normalization, 1 million high-quality reads were randomly selected from each sample, with every read carrying a distinct molecular identifier. Reads with shared molecular identifiers were discarded instead of being binned into consensus sequences. MiTCR, with a Q25 quality threshold and the strictest error-elimination algorithm, was used for CDR3 identification, clonotype clustering and error correction. A nonparametric unseen species model using Euler transformation provided a lower-bound estimate of total TCR beta diversity. TCRdb ran its own pipeline on the public reads, namely fastp trimming at Q25 and MiXCR clone calling, and kept in-frame beta chains. Under each unique CDR3 protein, matching rows form one entry showing the most common genes and DNA. The V and J calls follow TCRdb's processing rather than the paper's. A total of around 800,000 distinct CDR3 sequences appear in this sample, approximately 67% of them only once. The biggest ten clones account for 25% to 30% of the sample.

Broad study findings and their caveats: Compared with the aged group, the long-lived group had more naive CD4+ T cells, fewer expanded clones and increased TCR diversity, suggesting age selection. Since profiling was done on bulk unsorted PBMCs, naive and antigen-experienced compartments could not be conclusively compared. Estimates of total diversity from one million sequenced T cells were regarded as lower bounds and underestimates. Because donor CMV infection status was unknown, age-related changes in expanded clonotypes were potentially confounded. The percentage of naive T cells measured by flow cytometry correlated strongly with observed TCR beta diversity. Observed TCR beta diversity per million T cells fell roughly linearly with age, and a significant reduction was already apparent by age roughly 40.

CDR1 and CDR2 were assigned from the germline V gene as SGHTA and FQGNSA. The CDR3 runs 12 residues from the cysteine to the phenylalanine. Only CDR3 DNA remains: 36 bases, in frame from the first base. At the junction V is shortened by 0 bases and J by 8 bases, with 4 bases in between. The material sequenced was blood. This TCR came from a man aged 30-40 years in good health. The chain is encoded by TRBV7-2 joined to TRBJ1-4, with the D gene not clear enough to name. The CDR3 protein sequence reads: CASSLAAEKLFF. The DNA sequence follows: TGTGCCAGCAGCTTAGCGGCCGAAAAACTGTTTTTT.